Sequencing of this T cell receptor (beta chain) was carried out in a study of early T cells in non-severe SARS-CoV-2 infection. The overall study: Sequencing targeted bulk RNA from unsorted whole blood, leaving chains unpaired.

cDNA molecules, individually, were tagged with unique molecular identifiers. A single record per CDR3 protein comes from TCRdb applying MiXCR to the 5' RACE reads. Of more than 25,000 distinct CDR3 sequences listed, approximately 6% are singletons. Germline CDR1 reads SGHVS; CDR2 reads FNYEAQ. The CDR3 sequence is 15 residues long. V was trimmed by 1 base and J by 4 bases, leaving 14 bases between them. The sequenced material came from whole blood. The TCR originated in an adult who was a healthcare worker with PCR-confirmed SARS-CoV-2 infection or an uninfected control (not recorded which). The V call is TRBV7-6, the J call TRBJ2-7, with D perhaps matching TRBD1 or TRBD2 (5 bases each). CDR3 region: CASSLGQGVVYEQYF. DNA of the CDR3: TGTGCCAGCAGCTTAGGGCAGGGAGTAGTTTACGAGCAGTACTTC.